This T cell receptor beta chain was retrieved from a study of T cell responses to AZD1222 COVID-19 vaccine. Sequencing was performed with immunoSEQ multiplex PCR; in TCRdb, only in-frame clones are kept and a portion is missing. The sample includes fewer than 100,000 clones, around nine tenths of them seen just once. Germline CDR1 is LNHDA and CDR2 is SQIVND (reference sequence). CDR3 length equals 13 residues. With 7 bases removed from V and 3 bases from J, the gap between germline ends came to 10 bases. The origin of this receptor is an adult who received the AZD1222 COVID-19 vaccine. The chain combines TRBV19 with TRBJ1-5; a weak D match, TRBD1 (5 bases). The starting material was peripheral blood, obtained 28 days after the second AZD1222 dose. The CDR3 sequence: CASTRQYNQPQHF. DNA for the CDR3: TGTGCCAGTACCCGACAGTACAATCAGCCCCAGCATTTT.